The 25 T cell receptor beta chains reported below all come from one sample, sequenced in a study of shared T cell receptors in the human thymus. Here immunoSEQ multiplex PCR was the method, and the copy in TCRdb shows in-frame clones only, minus some. The table lists 700,000 or so clones, 80% to 90% of them singletons. The sample was also reused in another study, on human thymus T cells.

Sequencing was done on a sample of thymocytes. The source is a girl less than two years old with a congenital heart defect.

V usage is TRBV28 and J usage is TRBJ1-6, with a possible D match to TRBD1 (5 bases). The CDR3 has 17 amino acids. The V gene's germline CDR1 is MDHEN and CDR2 SYDVKM. With 2 bases removed from V and 7 bases from J, the gap between germline ends came to 18 bases. The CDR3 DNA reads as TGTGCCAGCAGTTTAGATAGGGCGAAGGGACTGAATTCACCCCTCCACTTT. Translating gives CASSLDRAKGLNSPLHF. The full variable domain, with the rest looked up from reference TRBV28 and TRBJ1-6, is DVKVTQSSRYLVKRTGEKVFLECVQDMDHENMFWYRQDPGLGLRLIYFSYDVKMKEKGDIPEGYSVSREKKERFSLILESASTNQTSMYLCASSLDRAKGLNSPLHFGNGTRLTVT.

This clone has a single count. The genes are TRBV7-6 and TRBJ2-4; D possibly corresponds to TRBD1 (6 bases). Germline loops: CDR1 SGHVS, CDR2 FNYEAQ. CDR3 length: 21 amino acids. Between the trimmed V and J ends, which lost 0 bases and 1 base, there was a span of 25 bases. CDR3 DNA: TGTGCCAGCAGCTTAGCGGCGGTCGCAGGGGACCCTAACCCCGCCAAAAACATTCAGTACTTC. This translates into CASSLAAVAGDPNPAKNIQYF.

The sample holds a few counts of this clone. The genes are TRBV18 and TRBJ1-5; D not resolved. Deletions cut 2 bases from V and 0 bases from J, with 11 bases between. This CDR3 has 16 amino acids. Germline values: CDR1 KGHSH, CDR2 LQKENI. The CDR3 loop reads CASSPDTAHSNQPQHF. CDR3 bases: TGTGCCAGCTCACCAGATACAGCCCATAGCAATCAGCCCCAGCATTTT. Looking up the rest from reference TRBV18 and TRBJ1-5 gives the full variable domain: NAGVMQNPRHLVRRRGQEARLRCSPMKGHSHVYWYRQLPEEGLKFMVYLQKENIIDESGMPKERFSAEFPKEGPSILRIQQVVRGDSAAYFCASSPDTAHSNQPQHFGDGTRLSIL.

The chain employs TRBV10-3 and TRBJ1-2, with a tentative D call TRBD1 (5 bases). This CDR3 contains 15 residues. CDR1 is ENHRY, CDR2 SYGVKD, per germline. Trimming took off 0 bases at V and 0 bases at J, with 8 bases between the two ends. DNA for the CDR3: TGTGCCATCAGTGAGTCGGCAGGGACTAACTATGGCTACACCTTC. It encodes CAISESAGTNYGYTF.

The chain carries TRBV6-1 and TRBJ1-2; possible D gene TRBD1, 6 bases. From germline, CDR1 is MNHNS and CDR2 SASEGT. Trimming removed 3 bases at V and 8 bases at J, with 16 bases between. The CDR3 is made up of 14 amino acids. This chain's CDR3 is CASSDRDIQKGYTF. Here the CDR3 DNA reads TGTGCCAGCAGTGATAGGGACATACAGAAGGGCTACACCTTC.

The chain is built from TRBV19 and TRBJ2-3, with TRBD1 matching 8 bases. CDR3 length: 14 residues. V was clipped by 7 bases and J by 2 bases; unmatched bases: 5. From germline, CDR1 is LNHDA and CDR2 SQIVND (reference sequence). CDR3 sequence (DNA): TGTGCCAGTACTCCTCAGGGGGCCACAGATACGCAGTATTTT. Translation gives CASTPQGATDTQYF.

This clone was recorded once. The chain couples TRBV28 to TRBJ2-3, with D tentatively TRBD2 (5 bases). With 6 bases removed from V and 2 bases from J, the gap between germline ends came to 12 bases. Germline CDR1 MDHEN, CDR2 SYDVKM. CDR3 length: 14 amino acids. In nucleotides, the CDR3 is TGTGCCAGCAGGGCGACTACCCTCACAGATACGCAGTATTTT. Protein sequence: CASRATTLTDTQYF.

The chain joins TRBV7-6 to TRBJ1-1; D call uncertain. V lost 3 bases and J lost 1, with 3 bases in between. There are 12 residues in the CDR3. CDR1 SGHVS and CDR2 FNYEAQ come from the germline V gene. CDR3 loop: CASSFGNTEAFF. The CDR3 bases are TGTGCCAGCAGCTTCGGGAACACTGAAGCTTTCTTT.

The chain recombines TRBV10-3 with TRBJ2-5; possible D gene TRBD1, 6 bases. This CDR3 has 13 residues. V lost 10 bases, J lost 5 bases, and 17 bases lay in between. Germline V gene lookup returns CDR1 ENHRY and CDR2 SYGVKD. The CDR3 reads CASGRGLGETQYF. The DNA for the CDR3 is TGTGCCAGCGGCAGGGGATTAGGGGAGACCCAGTACTTC.

The CDR3 DNA reads TGCGCCAGCAGCTTGGGTACGTCCCGAGCTAACTATGGCTACACCTTC. Encoded protein: CASSLGTSRANYGYTF. The chain uses TRBV5-1 and TRBJ1-2; D is undetermined. V gave up 0 bases and J gave up 0 bases, with 12 bases separating them. In germline, CDR1 is SGHRS, CDR2 YFSETQ. The CDR3 runs to 16 residues.

The chain carries TRBV4-3 and TRBJ2-1; TRBD1 matches 9 bases. The CDR3 length is 21 residues. Germline CDR1 is LGHNA and CDR2 is YSLEER. V trimming: 4 bases; J trimming: 2 bases; junction bases outside the gene matches: 21. CDR3 loop: CASSRETGTGFNRLTYNEQFF. The CDR3 bases are TGCGCCAGCAGCCGAGAGACCGGGACAGGGTTTAATCGGCTAACCTACAATGAGCAGTTCTTC.

This chain connects TRBV2 to TRBJ2-3, with 7 bases aligning to TRBD2. CDR3 size: 18 residues. Germline CDR1 is SNHLY and CDR2 is FYNNEI. With 6 bases clipped from V and 3 bases from J, the junction kept 18 bases outside the gene matches. CDR3 sequence reads: CASRSGRPGGRLTDTQYF. For the CDR3, the DNA is TGTGCCAGCAGGTCCGGGAGGCCGGGTGGAAGGCTGACAGATACGCAGTATTTT.

The V gene is TRBV9, the J gene TRBJ1-6, with 11 bases that match TRBD1. The V gene end was trimmed by 2 bases and the J gene end by 8 bases; junction bases not matched to a gene: 6. The CDR3 runs 16 residues. Germline CDR1 SGDLS, CDR2 YYNGEE. CDR3 region: CASSVGTGGGDSPLHF. The CDR3 region has the DNA TGTGCCAGCAGCGTGGGGACAGGGGGAGGCGATTCACCCCTCCACTTT.

This rearrangement joins TRBV5-1 to TRBJ2-6; D is unclear. The CDR3 covers 16 residues. Trimming took 4 bases from V and 0 from J, leaving 11 bases between them. Germline V gene data show CDR1 as SGHRS and CDR2 as YFSETQ. The CDR3 DNA reads as TGCGCCAGCAGCCTCGACACCCTCTCTGGGGCCAACGTCCTGACTTTC. Translating gives CASSLDTLSGANVLTF. Based on the CDR3 plus reference TRBV5-1 and TRBJ2-6, the full variable domain is KAGVTQTPRYLIKTRGQQVTLSCSPISGHRSVSWYQQTPGQGLQFLFEYFSETQRNKGNFPGRFSGRQFSNSRSEMNVSTLELGDSALYLCASSLDTLSGANVLTFGAGSRLTVL.

This clone was counted only a few times. The V and J genes are TRBV7-9 and TRBJ1-1; D call uncertain. The CDR3 loop spans 18 amino acids. Trimming took 2 bases from V and 1 from J, leaving 20 bases between them. Germline V gene lookup returns CDR1 SEHNR and CDR2 FQNEAQ (reference sequence). Written as DNA, the CDR3 is TGTGCCAGCAGCTTATTTCCTTACACTCAGCGGCGGAACACTGAAGCTTTCTTT. Its protein is CASSLFPYTQRRNTEAFF.

The V call is TRBV11-2, the J call TRBJ2-1, with 13 positions matching TRBD2. V gave up 4 bases and J gave up 4 bases; unmatched junction bases: 4. Germline V gives CDR1 SGHAT, CDR2 FQNNGV. The CDR3 has 16 amino acids. CDR3 in DNA: TGTGCCAGCAGCTCTGGACTAGCGGGGGCGTACAATGAGCAGTTCTTC. Its translation is CASSSGLAGAYNEQFF.

The rearrangement uses TRBV5-1 and TRBJ1-2, with 9 bases matching TRBD1. Germline CDR1 and CDR2: SGHRS and YFSETQ. The junction had 11 bases not matched to a gene; V was cut back by 0 bases and J by 8 bases. This CDR3 is built from 16 residues. The CDR3 DNA sequence: TGCGCCAGCAGCTTGGTGGGGGACAGGGTAAAGGAGGGCTACACCTTC. Its translation: CASSLVGDRVKEGYTF. Variable domain in full (rest from reference TRBV5-1 and TRBJ1-2): KAGVTQTPRYLIKTRGQQVTLSCSPISGHRSVSWYQQTPGQGLQFLFEYFSETQRNKGNFPGRFSGRQFSNSRSEMNVSTLELGDSALYLCASSLVGDRVKEGYTFGSGTRLTVV.

The gene calls are TRBV19 and TRBJ1-5, with 8 bases identical to TRBD1. From germline, CDR1 is LNHDA and CDR2 SQIVND (reference sequence). V shed 3 bases, J shed 0 bases, and the junction held 7 bases outside the gene matches. This CDR3 contains 17 residues. CDR3 in DNA: TGTGCCAGTAGTATCGCCCCCACAGGGGGTAGCAATCAGCCCCAGCATTTT. Its protein is CASSIAPTGGSNQPQHF.

This chain joins TRBV27 and TRBJ2-7; 12 bases line up with TRBD1. Germline V lookup: CDR1 MNHEY, CDR2 SMNVEV (reference sequence). The CDR3 contains 14 residues. V was clipped by 7 bases and J by 4 bases; unmatched bases: 5. CDR3: CASKKGQGAYEQYF. CDR3 in DNA: TGTGCCAGCAAAAAGGGACAGGGGGCGTACGAGCAGTACTTC.

This clone showed up just once. The rearrangement joins TRBV7-9 to TRBJ1-1; 7 nucleotides match TRBD1. The CDR3 extends over 16 amino acids. Per the germline V gene, CDR1 is SEHNR and CDR2 is FQNEAQ (reference sequence). The ends lost 4 bases at V and 3 bases at J; junction bases unmatched: 11. CDR3 nucleotide sequence: TGTGCCAGCAGCTCGACCGGGACAGCTAAAGACACTGAAGCTTTCTTT. It translates to CASSSTGTAKDTEAFF. Looking up the rest from reference TRBV7-9 and TRBJ1-1 gives the full variable domain: DTGVSQNPRHKITKRGQNVTFRCDPISEHNRLYWYRQTLGQGPEFLTYFQNEAQLEKSRLLSDRFSAERPKGSFSTLEIQRTEQGDSAMYLCASSSTGTAKDTEAFFGQGTRLTVV.

This clone was counted a single time. V gene TRBV11-2 combines with J gene TRBJ1-1; perhaps TRBD1 as D (5 bases). V was cut by 3 bases and J by 3 bases, with 17 bases left in between. The CDR3 is 16 residues long. Germline values: CDR1 SGHAT, CDR2 FQNNGV. The CDR3: CASSLATRGEDTEAFF. The CDR3 coding sequence is TGTGCCAGCAGCTTGGCTACCCGGGGGGAGGACACTGAAGCTTTCTTT.

This clone was counted a single time. The chain combines TRBV2 with TRBJ1-1, with a weak D call TRBD1 (6 bases). Trimming removed 5 bases at V and 5 bases at J, with 12 bases between. Germline CDR1 SNHLY, CDR2 FYNNEI. The CDR3 is 13 amino acids. As DNA, the CDR3 is TGTGCCAGCAGTCCCCACCAGGGGACTGAAGCTTTCTTT. It codes for CASSPHQGTEAFF.

The chain is built from TRBV6-1 and TRBJ1-2, with unresolved D. The CDR3 contains 13 residues. V was trimmed by 5 bases and J by 8 bases, leaving 15 bases between them. Germline CDR1 and CDR2: MNHNS and SASEGT. The CDR3 coding sequence is TGTGCCAGCAGTCAGCGGTGGCGGGAAGGCTACACCTTC. This translates into CASSQRWREGYTF.

The chain is built from TRBV7-8 and TRBJ1-6; D not certain. V gave up 5 bases and J gave up 12 bases, with 11 bases separating them. The CDR3 consists of 12 residues. CDR1 SGHVS and CDR2 FQNEAQ come from the germline V gene. CDR3 protein: CASSHWREPLHF. The CDR3 nucleotides read TGTGCCAGCAGCCATTGGAGAGAACCCCTCCACTTT. The complete variable domain, with remaining parts taken from reference TRBV7-8 and TRBJ1-6, reads GAGVSQSPRYKVAKRGQDVALRCDPISGHVSLFWYQQALGQGPEFLTYFQNEAQLDKSGLPSDRFFAERPEGSVSTLKIQRTQQEDSAVYLCASSHWREPLHFGNGTRLTVT.

This clone was counted a single time. V gene TRBV28 combines with J gene TRBJ2-4, with 7 bases fitting TRBD2. The CDR3 covers 20 residues. Germline assignment: CDR1 MDHEN and CDR2 SYDVKM. The J segment lost 0 bases and the V segment lost 4 bases, leaving 18 bases of the junction unmatched. The CDR3 DNA sequence: TGTGCCAGCAGTTCACCCCCGGGGGGTACGGGGACCATAGCCAAAAACATTCAGTACTTC. Translating it yields CASSSPPGGTGTIAKNIQYF.